This entry lists 17 T cell receptor beta chains sequenced from one sample in a study of T cells in Graves' hyperthyroidism and ophthalmopathy (dated by TCRdb to the late 2010s). Libraries were prepared through multiplex PCR. Sequencing was performed on an Illumina HiSeq 2000. The TCR beta CDR3 regions were amplified from the RNA transcripts. A first-round RT-PCR of the TCR CDR3 used the HTBI primer set with the Qiagen OneStep RT-PCR kit. TCRdb applied fastp at Q25 and MiXCR to the public reads, then kept only in-frame beta chains. CDR3 protein duplicates are merged, each entry listing the most common genes and DNA. The sample table shows under 500,000 distinct CDR3 sequences, and over 13% are seen once. Under 30% of the sample comes from the top ten. Sequencing was performed on blood. These receptors came from a man in his fifties or sixties with Graves' ophthalmopathy.

The chain has TRBV5-5 and TRBJ2-2; 9 bases align to TRBD2. The V gene's germline CDR1 is SGHKS and CDR2 YYEKEE (reference sequence). V was clipped by 3 bases and J by 5 bases; unmatched bases: 5. This CDR3 is 15 amino acids long. Written as DNA, the CDR3 is TGTGCCAGCAGCTCGGGACTAGCTAGTACCGGGGAGCTGTTTTTT. Protein product: CASSSGLASTGELFF.

This clonotype has ten or more counts. This chain links TRBV11-2 with TRBJ2-2, with D perhaps TRBD2 (5 bases). Trimming cost V 1 base and J 7 bases, with 22 bases left between them. Germline V gives CDR1 SGHAT, CDR2 FQNNGV. There are 18 residues in the CDR3. The CDR3 sequence is CASSLASPTSLLGGELFF. The CDR3 bases are TGTGCCAGCAGCTTAGCCTCACCTACTAGTCTTCTTGGCGGGGAGCTGTTTTTT.

The table lists this clonotype with many counts. This rearrangement joins TRBV2 to TRBJ2-7, with TRBD2 matching over 7 bases. In germline, CDR1 is SNHLY, CDR2 FYNNEI. Losses at the gene ends were 7 bases for V and 3 bases for J; bases not matched to a gene: 12. The CDR3 runs to 15 residues. The CDR3 protein is CASITNRDYNYEQYF. The DNA of the CDR3 is TGTGCCAGCATTACAAACCGGGACTATAACTACGAGCAGTACTTC.

This clonotype showed up many times. A much larger clone differs by one base, so this may be a read error. The J gene is TRBJ2-1, the V gene TRBV28; D may be TRBD1 (6 bases). Per the germline V gene, CDR1 is MDHEN and CDR2 is SYDVKM. The CDR3 totals 13 residues. Trimming stripped 6 bases from V and 3 bases from J, with 9 bases between. CDR3 bases: TGTGCCAGCAGGGAACAGGGCTACAATGAGCAGTTCTTC. Translating it yields CASREQGYNEQFF.

This clonotype was observed at least ten times. CDR3 sequence: CASSTWGRGSYEQYF. The CDR3 DNA reads TGTGCCAGCAGTACCTGGGGGAGGGGTTCCTACGAGCAGTACTTC. The chain couples TRBV12-3 or TRBV12-4 to TRBJ2-7, with TRBD2 matching 7 bases. CDR3 length: 15 residues. V was clipped by 5 bases and J by 1 base; unmatched bases: 8.

The chain joins TRBV7-6 to TRBJ2-3; 7 positions agree with TRBD2. Looked up from germline, CDR1 is SGHVS and CDR2 is FNYEAQ. The junction had 25 bases not matched to a gene; V was cut back by 6 bases and J by 4 bases. The CDR3 has 20 amino acids. CDR3 in amino acids: CASRRNRGLLLSSHSDTQYF. In DNA, the CDR3 is TGTGCCAGCAGGCGAAACCGGGGACTACTCTTATCGTCCCACTCAGATACGCAGTATTTT.

The chain carries TRBV12-3 or TRBV12-4 and TRBJ2-7; D possibly corresponds to TRBD2 (6 bases). The length of the CDR3 is 14 residues. V gave up 6 bases and J gave up 0 bases, with 12 bases separating them. CDR3 protein: CASSWRRDSYEQYF. DNA for the CDR3: TGTGCCAGCAGCTGGCGGAGGGACTCCTACGAGCAGTACTTC.

This clonotype was seen ten or more times. The chain uses TRBV19 and TRBJ1-1; D gene uncertain. V lost 3 bases and J 4 bases, leaving 12 bases between the germline ends. The CDR3 has 14 residues. CDR1 and CDR2 (germline): LNHDA, SQIVND (reference sequence). CDR3 protein: CASSIGQSGTEAFF. CDR3 in DNA: TGTGCCAGTAGTATCGGGCAGTCAGGCACTGAAGCTTTCTTT. The variable domain in full, with the rest retrieved from reference TRBV19 and TRBJ1-1, is DGGITQSPKYLFRKEGQNVTLSCEQNLNHDAMYWYRQDPGQGLRLIYYSQIVNDFQKGDIAEGYSVSREKKESFPLTVTSAQKNPTAFYLCASSIGQSGTEAFFGQGTRLTVV.

This clonotype was picked up many times. This chain uses TRBV30 with TRBJ2-7; 8 bases are shared with TRBD2. The CDR3 contains 14 residues. The germline gives CDR1 GTSNPN, CDR2 SVGIG (reference sequence). With 8 bases clipped from V and 3 bases from J, the junction kept 12 bases outside the gene matches. The chain's CDR3 is CAGGRGALGYEQYF. In DNA, the CDR3 is TGTGCCGGAGGGCGGGGGGCGTTAGGCTACGAGCAGTACTTC.

Ten or more counts support this clonotype. The V call is TRBV7-9, the J call TRBJ2-1, with no clear D. The V and J ends lost 8 bases and 6 bases respectively, with 8 bases between them. Germline CDR1 is SEHNR and CDR2 is FQNEAQ (reference sequence). The CDR3 is 11 residues long. The CDR3 spells CASRPANEQFF. CDR3 nucleotide sequence: TGTGCCAGCCGCCCCGCCAATGAGCAGTTCTTC.

This sequence joins TRBV19 and TRBJ2-6, with D possibly matching TRBD2 (7 bases). The CDR3 consists of 16 residues. V lost 8 bases, J lost 4 bases, and 18 bases lay in between. Per the germline V gene, CDR1 is LNHDA and CDR2 is SQIVND (reference sequence). The CDR3 DNA reads TGTGCCAGTGCGATGACGGGGGGCGCCGGGGCCAACGTCCTGACTTTC. This encodes CASAMTGGAGANVLTF.

This clonotype showed up just a few times. The chain uses TRBV20-1 and TRBJ2-3; D unresolved. With 5 bases removed from V and 2 bases from J, the gap between germline ends came to 17 bases. Germline assignment: CDR1 DFQATT and CDR2 SNEGSKA (reference sequence). The CDR3 has 15 residues. The CDR3 sequence is CSAVAAATNTDTQYF. The CDR3 coding sequence is TGCAGTGCTGTCGCGGCAGCGACCAACACAGATACGCAGTATTTT.

This clonotype was seen many times. This rearrangement joins TRBV6-1 to TRBJ2-7; D is ambiguous. The V end lost 5 bases, the J end lost 0 bases, and 14 bases lay between the germline ends. CDR3 length: 15 amino acids. The germline gives CDR1 MNHNS, CDR2 SASEGT. CDR3 sequence reads: CASSPVGPSSYEQYF. DNA of the CDR3: TGTGCCAGCAGTCCAGTTGGACCCAGCTCCTACGAGCAGTACTTC.

At least ten counts were recorded for this clonotype. The chain combines TRBV18 with TRBJ1-6; 10 bases match TRBD1. The germline V gene has CDR1 KGHSH and CDR2 LQKENI. The CDR3 extends over 14 amino acids. Trimming cost V 5 bases and J 13 bases; bases outside gene matches: 8. The chain's CDR3 is CASSTGQGVFPLHF. DNA of the CDR3: TGTGCCAGCTCAACAGGACAGGGGGTTTTCCCCCTCCACTTT. Complete variable domain (other parts from reference TRBV18 and TRBJ1-6): NAGVMQNPRHLVRRRGQEARLRCSPMKGHSHVYWYRQLPEEGLKFMVYLQKENIIDESGMPKERFSAEFPKEGPSILRIQQVVRGDSAAYFCASSTGQGVFPLHFGNGTRLTVT.

The rearrangement uses TRBV15 and TRBJ2-7; perhaps TRBD2 as D (5 bases). Looked up from germline, CDR1 is LNHNV and CDR2 is YYDKDF (reference sequence). The CDR3 is made up of 14 amino acids. The V end was cut by 5 bases, the J end by 0 bases, with 11 bases between. CDR3 sequence (DNA): TGTGCCACCAGCGGGCGGGCCGACTCCTACGAGCAGTACTTC. Its protein is CATSGRADSYEQYF.

This clonotype was counted at least ten times. The V call is TRBV2, the J call TRBJ2-3, with TRBD2 matching over 10 bases. Trimming took 3 bases from V and 6 from J; bases not matched to a gene: 6. The V gene's germline CDR1 is SNHLY and CDR2 FYNNEI. CDR3 size: 15 residues. The CDR3 sequence: CASSDTSGVSDTQYF. The CDR3 DNA sequence: TGTGCCAGCAGTGATACTAGCGGGGTTTCGGATACGCAGTATTTT.

There are a few counts of this clonotype. This chain connects TRBV27 to TRBJ1-6; D remains unclear. From germline, CDR1 is MNHEY and CDR2 SMNVEV (reference sequence). This CDR3 has 14 amino acids. Between the trimmed V and J ends, which lost 4 bases and 9 bases, there was a span of 13 bases. The DNA of the CDR3 is TGTGCCAGCAGTTCCCTCCCCCCAGGTTCACCCCTCCACTTT. This sequence encodes CASSSLPPGSPLHF.